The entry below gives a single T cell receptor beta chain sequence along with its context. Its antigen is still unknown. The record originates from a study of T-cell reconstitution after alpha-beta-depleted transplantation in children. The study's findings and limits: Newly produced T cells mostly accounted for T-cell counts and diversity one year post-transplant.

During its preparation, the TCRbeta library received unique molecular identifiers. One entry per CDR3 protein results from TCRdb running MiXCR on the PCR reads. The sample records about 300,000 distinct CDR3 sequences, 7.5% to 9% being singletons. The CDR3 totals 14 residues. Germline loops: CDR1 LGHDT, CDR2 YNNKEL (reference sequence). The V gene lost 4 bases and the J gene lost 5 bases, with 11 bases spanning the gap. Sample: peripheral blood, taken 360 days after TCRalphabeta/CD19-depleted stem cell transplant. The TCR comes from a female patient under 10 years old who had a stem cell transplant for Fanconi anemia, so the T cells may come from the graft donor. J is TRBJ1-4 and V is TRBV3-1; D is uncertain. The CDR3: CASSRISANEKLFF. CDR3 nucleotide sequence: TGTGCCAGCAGCCGAATCAGCGCGAATGAAAAACTGTTTTTT.